This TCR beta chain was identified during a study of shared clonotypes between healthy human individuals. Across the study: The study used three CD4 naive, three CD4 memory, two CD8 naive and one CD8 memory plate per donor. Points from the study as a whole: Large depth notwithstanding, sorted-subset sequencing proved incomplete by rarefaction.

This clone came up once. The antigen remains undetermined. It was into CD45RA+ naive and CD45RA-negative memory subsets that the CD4+ cells were split. The CDR3 covers 15 residues. The table came from immunoSEQ multiplex PCR; TCRdb's copy has only in-frame clones and leaves some out. The table records some 680,000 clones, around 73% of them present only once. This chain connects TRBV12-2 to TRBJ1-2; TRBD1 is the table's D call and was not checked against the DNA. TRBV12-2 represents a pseudogene. Sequencing used memory CD4+ T cells sorted from blood. Subset reported: CD45RA-negative fraction. The sequence derives from a woman aged 25 to 39 in good health. CDR3 sequence: CASRLTDRELYGYTF. CDR3 coding DNA: TGTGCAAGTCGTCTTACCGACAGGGAGTTGTATGGCTACACCTTC.